This note documents a single T cell receptor (beta chain) sequence. In the source study's methods: Nucleated cell counts were estimated from reference gene primer amplification. Some clones are missing from TCRdb's copy, which holds only in-frame ones; the method was immunoSEQ multiplex PCR. That table furnishes V, J and clone size, whereas the DNA furnished D and trimming. The repertoire holds fewer than 300,000 clones, approximately 85% seen once, with about an eighth in the top ten. Trimming removed 8 bases at V and 3 bases at J, with 17 bases between. Germline CDR1 KGHSH, CDR2 LQKENI. The CDR3 runs to 15 residues. This sample is drawn from a study of blood T cell repertoires in COVID-19. About the study: Sites across the United States, Italy and Spain contributed samples from acute and convalescent COVID-19. In each case, the material was cDNA or gDNA derived from T cells, B-cell-depleted T cells, or PBMCs.

Specimen: peripheral blood. This sequence originates from a human donor in a cohort sampled during active COVID-19. The gene calls are TRBV18 and TRBJ2-1, with D possibly TRBD2 on 6 matching bases. CDR3 sequence: CASAVGTGFYNEQFF. For the CDR3, the DNA is TGTGCCAGCGCTGTAGGGACTGGATTCTACAATGAGCAGTTCTTC.